The 32 T cell receptor beta chains below all came from one sample that was sequenced in a study of T-cell reconstitution after alpha-beta-depleted transplantation in children. Unique molecular identifiers were built into the TCRbeta library. One entry per CDR3 protein results from TCRdb running MiXCR on the PCR reads. The table records more than 120,000 distinct CDR3 sequences, roughly 8.8% of them present only once. This specimen was PBMCs, mostly from graft donor cells, taken 180 days after TCRalphabeta/CD19-depleted stem cell transplant. Source of these receptors: a female patient aged 2-10 years who had a stem cell transplant for congenital amegakaryocytic thrombocytopenia, so the T cells may come from the graft donor.

This clonotype was seen at least ten times. The gene calls are TRBV28 and TRBJ1-5, with 7 bases matching TRBD1. Germline loops: CDR1 MDHEN, CDR2 SYDVKM. The CDR3 spans 18 residues. V shed 3 bases, J shed 0 bases, and the junction held 11 bases outside the gene matches. The CDR3 is CASSFGRGQQFSNQPQHF. The CDR3 DNA is TGTGCCAGCAGTTTCGGGCGGGGACAGCAATTTAGCAATCAGCCCCAGCATTTT.

The rearrangement links TRBV29-1 to TRBJ2-2; D assignment may be TRBD1 or TRBD2 (5 bases each). The CDR3 has 14 amino acids. V was cut by 6 bases and J by 4 bases, with 15 bases left in between. Germline V gives CDR1 SQVTM, CDR2 ANQGSEA. CDR3 residues: CSVASGTSTGELFF. CDR3 bases: TGCAGCGTCGCTTCCGGGACCTCCACCGGGGAGCTGTTTTTT.

This clonotype was picked up a small number of times. This chain links TRBV4-2 with TRBJ1-6; D ambiguous. Germline V gene sequence: CDR1 LGHNA, CDR2 YNFKEQ. The CDR3 consists of 16 residues. V was pared by 2 bases and J by 5 bases, with 13 bases between. The CDR3 region is CASSQKSVSHNSPLHF. The DNA for the CDR3 is TGTGCCAGCAGCCAAAAATCGGTCAGCCATAATTCACCCCTCCACTTT.

V is TRBV5-1 and J is TRBJ2-1; 7 bases map to TRBD2. The CDR3 has 15 residues. Trimming took 3 bases from V and 7 from J; bases not matched to a gene: 10. Germline CDR1 SGHRS, CDR2 YFSETQ. The CDR3 sequence: CASSCPQGGRNEQFF. For the CDR3, the DNA is TGCGCCAGCAGCTGCCCTCAGGGCGGGAGAAATGAGCAGTTCTTC. Using reference TRBV5-1 and TRBJ2-1 for the parts outside the CDR3, the full variable domain is KAGVTQTPRYLIKTRGQQVTLSCSPISGHRSVSWYQQTPGQGLQFLFEYFSETQRNKGNFPGRFSGRQFSNSRSEMNVSTLELGDSALYLCASSCPQGGRNEQFFGPGTRLTVL.

This clonotype was counted many times. The chain carries TRBV5-1 and TRBJ2-5; D remains ambiguous. The CDR3 totals 12 residues. The V end was cut by 3 bases, the J end by 1 base, with 4 bases between. Germline CDR1 and CDR2: SGHRS and YFSETQ. CDR3 protein: CASSWTQETQYF. The CDR3 DNA follows: TGCGCCAGCAGCTGGACCCAAGAGACCCAGTACTTC. The full variable domain, with the rest looked up from reference TRBV5-1 and TRBJ2-5, is KAGVTQTPRYLIKTRGQQVTLSCSPISGHRSVSWYQQTPGQGLQFLFEYFSETQRNKGNFPGRFSGRQFSNSRSEMNVSTLELGDSALYLCASSWTQETQYFGPGTRLLVL.

The chain couples TRBV7-9 to TRBJ2-3; D ambiguous. V shed 6 bases and J shed 2 bases, with 6 bases lying between them. Per germline, CDR1 SEHNR and CDR2 FQNEAQ (reference sequence). This CDR3 is built from 12 residues. The CDR3 spells CASSWNTDTQYF. The DNA for the CDR3 is TGTGCCAGCAGTTGGAACACAGATACGCAGTATTTT.

This clonotype was counted ten times or more. The V and J genes are TRBV7-9 and TRBJ2-3, with unresolved D. Trimming left V 1 base short and J 7 bases short, with 18 bases between. CDR3 length equals 16 residues. From germline, CDR1 is SEHNR and CDR2 FQNEAQ (reference sequence). In DNA, the CDR3 is TGTGCCAGCAGCTTAGTTGTATCTGTGACGTTGAATACGCAGTATTTT. It specifies CASSLVVSVTLNTQYF.

This clonotype has a count of ten or more. The chain combines TRBV5-6 with TRBJ2-7; D tentatively reads TRBD1 or TRBD2 (6 bases each). Germline assignment: CDR1 SGHDT and CDR2 YYEEEE. The ends were cut back, 1 base at V and 4 bases at J, with 9 bases in the middle. The CDR3 spans 13 residues. The CDR3 here is CASSLKGGYEQYF. The DNA of the CDR3 is TGTGCCAGCAGCTTGAAGGGGGGTTACGAGCAGTACTTC.

This clonotype was counted ten times or more. The chain couples TRBV6-1 to TRBJ1-6, with D maybe TRBD1 (5 bases). Germline CDR1 and CDR2: MNHNS and SASEGT. There are 17 residues in the CDR3. V was pared by 5 bases and J by 6 bases, with 20 bases between. The CDR3 DNA reads TGTGCCAGCAGTAAGCTTCCGTCGACAGTGACTAATTCACCCCTCCACTTT. It codes for CASSKLPSTVTNSPLHF.

This clonotype occurred many times. A junction end diverges from the germline sequence, so it may reflect a read error. The gene calls are TRBV28 and TRBJ2-7, with TRBD2 matching over 15 bases. Germline V gene lookup returns CDR1 MDHEN and CDR2 SYDVKM. There are 14 residues in the CDR3. The CDR3 coding sequence is TGTGCCAGCAGTCCAGGGACTAGCGGGAGGATGGGTTCCTTC. Translated: CASSPGTSGRMGSF. Full variable domain (outside the CDR3, taken from reference TRBV28 and TRBJ2-7): DVKVTQSSRYLVKRTGEKVFLECVQDMDHENMFWYRQDPGLGLRLIYFSYDVKMKEKGDIPEGYSVSREKKERFSLILESASTNQTSMYLCASSPGTSGRMGSFGPGTRLTVT.

This clonotype has only a few counts. The chain employs TRBV12-3 or TRBV12-4 and TRBJ1-2, with 8 bases lining up with TRBD1. This CDR3 is 12 amino acids long. Trimming at V came to 7 bases and at J to 8 bases, leaving 6 bases not matched to a gene. Written as DNA, the CDR3 is TGTGCCAGCACCGACAGGGGTGGAGGCTACACCTTC. This encodes CASTDRGGGYTF.

This clonotype was seen a few times. The chain is built from TRBV5-1 and TRBJ1-1, with D tentatively TRBD1 (6 bases). Germline V CDR1 and CDR2: SGHRS, YFSETQ. This CDR3 spans 12 amino acids. V lost 9 bases and J lost 4, with 13 bases in between. Written as DNA, the CDR3 is TGCGCCACCGGGGGCGCGGGCACTGAAGCTTTCTTT. Encoded protein: CATGGAGTEAFF.

The sample holds a few counts of this clonotype. The V gene is TRBV20-1, the J gene TRBJ2-1, with 9 positions matching TRBD1. CDR3 length: 15 residues. CDR1 DFQATT and CDR2 SNEGSKA come from the germline V gene (reference sequence). With 5 bases clipped from V and 7 bases from J, the junction kept 12 bases outside the gene matches. The CDR3 DNA reads TGCAGTGCTCACCTCCCGGGACAGGGATCTAATGAGCAGTTCTTC. Translating it yields CSAHLPGQGSNEQFF.

This clonotype was seen only a few times. J is TRBJ2-1 and V is TRBV20-1; D possibly corresponds to TRBD1 (6 bases). Germline V gene data show CDR1 as DFQATT and CDR2 as SNEGSKA (reference sequence). The CDR3 spans 14 residues. V dropped 2 bases and J dropped 2 bases, with 10 bases sitting between them. The CDR3 nucleotides read TGCAGTGCTAGATCAGGGGACCCCTACAATGAGCAGTTCTTC. Its translation is CSARSGDPYNEQFF.

The chain employs TRBV12-3 or TRBV12-4 and TRBJ2-7, with TRBD1 as a possible D gene (5 bases). V was pared by 2 bases and J by 0 bases, with 11 bases between. The CDR3 is made up of 15 amino acids. CDR3: CASSLLSGPSYEQYF. CDR3 in DNA: TGTGCCAGCAGTTTATTGTCAGGGCCCTCCTACGAGCAGTACTTC.

This clonotype was recorded at least ten times. This chain uses TRBV24-1 with TRBJ2-5, with unresolved D. Trimming removed 6 bases from V and 5 bases from J, with 9 bases in between. Germline V lookup: CDR1 KGHDR, CDR2 SFDVKD. This CDR3 region has 12 residues. CDR3 in amino acids: CATSLYGETQYF. The CDR3 coding sequence is TGTGCCACCAGTTTGTATGGGGAGACCCAGTACTTC.

This clonotype came up many times. The V and J genes are TRBV3-1 and TRBJ1-1; D unclear. There are 16 residues in the CDR3. CDR1 is LGHDT and CDR2 is YNNKEL in the germline V gene (reference sequence). Trimming removed 0 bases at V and 4 bases at J, with 15 bases between. CDR3 sequence reads: CASSQEYSPGGTEAFF. CDR3 in DNA: TGTGCCAGCAGCCAAGAGTACAGCCCTGGTGGCACTGAAGCTTTCTTT.

This clonotype was counted at least ten times. This sequence joins TRBV11-2 and TRBJ2-2; the D call may be TRBD1 or TRBD2 (5 bases each). This CDR3 contains 15 residues. Trimming left V 5 bases short and J 2 bases short, with 12 bases between. Looked up from germline, CDR1 is SGHAT and CDR2 is FQNNGV. The CDR3 DNA sequence: TGTGCCAGCAGCCGCCTTGGGGGAAACACCGGGGAGCTGTTTTTT. It is translated as CASSRLGGNTGELFF.

This clonotype was observed many times. This sequence joins TRBV6-5 and TRBJ2-3; 11 bases are shared with TRBD1. Germline V gene lookup returns CDR1 MNHEY and CDR2 SVGAGI. The V segment lost 0 bases and the J segment 4 bases; nucleotides outside the gene matches: 3. CDR3 length: 16 residues. This chain's CDR3 is CASSYSGQGVADTQYF. CDR3 nucleotides: TGTGCCAGCAGTTACTCGGGACAGGGGGTAGCAGATACGCAGTATTTT.

This clonotype was seen ten or more times. The chain uses TRBV10-3 and TRBJ2-3; D gene ambiguous. In germline, CDR1 is ENHRY, CDR2 SYGVKD. The CDR3 sequence is 11 residues long. V was shortened by 9 bases and J by 4 bases, with 8 bases between the two germline ends. The CDR3 sequence is CAIGPSDTQYF. DNA of the CDR3: TGTGCCATAGGCCCATCAGATACGCAGTATTTT.

This clonotype appeared many times. The V gene is TRBV28, the J gene TRBJ2-7; a weak D match, TRBD2 (6 bases). This CDR3 spans 14 amino acids. Germline-derived CDR1 and CDR2 are MDHEN and SYDVKM. V lost 3 bases, J lost 3 bases, and 12 bases lay in between. The CDR3 region is CASSFGAGGYEQYF. The CDR3 DNA reads as TGTGCCAGCAGTTTTGGCGCCGGGGGCTACGAGCAGTACTTC. Full variable domain (rest looked up from reference TRBV28 and TRBJ2-7): DVKVTQSSRYLVKRTGEKVFLECVQDMDHENMFWYRQDPGLGLRLIYFSYDVKMKEKGDIPEGYSVSREKKERFSLILESASTNQTSMYLCASSFGAGGYEQYFGPGTRLTVT.

This clonotype was detected only a few times. The V and J genes are TRBV12-3 or TRBV12-4 and TRBJ1-4; unclear D gene. The CDR3 covers 20 residues. V lost 4 bases and J lost 8, with 32 bases in between. Here the CDR3 DNA reads TGTGCCAGCAGTTCGAGAGGTCGGGAGGGCCGCTGGTTGCAAGCGGAAAAACTGTTTTTT. The encoded protein is CASSSRGREGRWLQAEKLFF.

In this sample, this clonotype turned up a few times. V and J are TRBV11-3 and TRBJ2-1; 9 nucleotides line up with TRBD2. The germline V gene encodes CDR1 SGHNT and CDR2 YENEEA. Trimming removed 1 base from V and 8 bases from J; junction bases left unmatched: 6. CDR3 size: 15 residues. As DNA, the CDR3 is TGTGCCAGCAGCTTAGGGCTAGCGGGGAACGATGAGCAGTTCTTC. Translation: CASSLGLAGNDEQFF. The complete variable domain, with remaining parts taken from reference TRBV11-3 and TRBJ2-1, reads EAGVVQSPRYKIIEKKQPVAFWCNPISGHNTLYWYLQNLGQGPELLIRYENEEAVDDSQLPKDRFSAERLKGVDSTLKIQPAELGDSAVYLCASSLGLAGNDEQFFGPGTRLTVL.

This clonotype was recorded at least ten times. The V gene is TRBV20-1, the J gene TRBJ1-1; D is undetermined. CDR1 and CDR2 from the germline V gene are DFQATT and SNEGSKA (reference sequence). The CDR3 is 10 residues long. The V and J ends lost 3 bases and 4 bases respectively, with 3 bases between them. DNA for the CDR3: TGCAGTGCTAGGGTCACTGAAGCTTTCTTT. Translation: CSARVTEAFF.

This clonotype has at least ten counts. The chain is built from TRBV5-1 and TRBJ2-7; D tentatively reads TRBD1 or TRBD2 (6 bases each). This CDR3 region has 14 residues. V gave up 4 bases and J gave up 5 bases, with 16 bases separating them. Germline V CDR1 and CDR2: SGHRS, YFSETQ. CDR3 bases: TGCGCCAGCAGCGCCCCGTGGGGGGACAACGAGCAGTACTTC. Its translation: CASSAPWGDNEQYF.

The table lists this clonotype with many counts. The J gene is TRBJ1-2, the V gene TRBV5-1, with D perhaps matching TRBD1 (6 bases). The CDR3 contains 13 residues. V lost 2 bases and J lost 2, with 7 bases in between. Germline lookup yields CDR1 SGHRS and CDR2 YFSETQ. The DNA of the CDR3 is TGCGCCAGCAGCTTCACAGGGAACTATGGCTACACCTTC. Its translation: CASSFTGNYGYTF.

This clonotype was detected only a few times. The rearrangement uses TRBV3-1 and TRBJ2-7, with D uncertain. Per the germline V gene, CDR1 is LGHDT and CDR2 is YNNKEL (reference sequence). The V and J ends lost 3 bases and 3 bases respectively, with 3 bases between them. The CDR3 has 11 amino acids. In DNA, the CDR3 is TGTGCCAGCAGCCAGAGCTACGAGCAGTACTTC. It translates to CASSQSYEQYF.

This clonotype was observed at least ten times. CDR3 protein: CATSTERSDLGENTGELFF. The CDR3 nucleotides read TGTGCCACCAGCACCGAGAGGTCCGATCTGGGGGAGAACACCGGGGAGCTGTTTTTT. The chain couples TRBV15 to TRBJ2-2; D tentatively reads TRBD1 or TRBD2 (5 bases each). V was trimmed by 4 bases and J by 1 base, leaving 22 bases between them. This CDR3 has 19 amino acids. Germline CDR1 reads LNHNV; CDR2 reads YYDKDF (reference sequence).

This clonotype was seen repeatedly, ten times or more. The V and J genes are TRBV7-9 and TRBJ2-1; 11 bases align to TRBD2. V gave up 4 bases and J gave up 6 bases; unmatched junction bases: 8. CDR3 length equals 16 residues. Germline CDR1 SEHNR, CDR2 FQNEAQ (reference sequence). CDR3 in DNA: TGTGCCAGCAGCTCCCCACTAGCGGGGGTTTCCAATGAGCAGTTCTTC. Amino acid sequence: CASSSPLAGVSNEQFF.

This clonotype has just a few counts. The chain combines TRBV5-4 with TRBJ2-7; no reliable D call. The V end lost 5 bases, the J end lost 0 bases, and 15 bases lay between the germline ends. This CDR3 region has 15 residues. Germline-derived CDR1 and CDR2 are SGHNT and YYREEE (reference sequence). The CDR3 nucleotides are TGTGCCAGCAGTCGAAACCTACGGAGCTCCTACGAGCAGTACTTC. Translating gives CASSRNLRSSYEQYF.

This clonotype has only a few counts. The genes are TRBV7-9 and TRBJ1-2, with TRBD1 matching 8 bases. The CDR3 totals 15 residues. Per germline, CDR1 SEHNR and CDR2 FQNEAQ (reference sequence). The V gene end was trimmed by 1 base and the J gene end by 8 bases; junction bases not matched to a gene: 9. CDR3 amino acids: CASSLELRGQGGYTF. For the CDR3, the DNA is TGTGCCAGCAGCTTAGAACTCAGGGGGCAAGGCGGCTACACCTTC.

There are many counts of this clonotype. This chain joins TRBV5-1 and TRBJ1-2; D not certain. This CDR3 spans 14 amino acids. The V gene's germline CDR1 is SGHRS and CDR2 YFSETQ. Trimming shortened V by 4 bases and J by 4 bases, and 14 bases separated the two germline ends. The CDR3 DNA sequence: TGCGCCAGCAGCCTTCGCTGGGGTACCTATGGCTACACCTTC. It encodes CASSLRWGTYGYTF.